This note documents a single T cell receptor (beta chain) sequence. Its antigen target is currently unknown. No much larger clonotype is one base removed from it; base qualities were not supplied. The record originates from a study of cytomegalovirus exposure and HLA in healthy donors (TCRdb year 2017). Some background on the complete study: An earlier analysis of several hundred of the donors reported approximately 290 Gb of sequence data and 100 million to 130 million unique TCR beta sequences from 150 million to 200 million T cells. An early release that covered 640 HLA-typed donors contained approximately 300 gigabases of sequencing data and some 87 million unique TCR sequences. The genetic ancestry cluster associated with self-reported Caucasian donors included 81% of the roughly 400 genotyped donors. The aim of the study was to test whether cataloging public T cell receptors could identify signatures of past pathogen exposure. The T cell repertoires of around 670 subjects were profiled by immunosequencing and related to cytomegalovirus serostatus. In addition to the first cohort of roughly 700 subjects, a separate validation cohort of 120 different subjects was used. To predict cytomegalovirus infection status, the study brought together high-throughput TCR immunosequencing, statistical association of individual TCRs with disease status, and machine learning. A later analysis re-analyzed previously published TCR beta repertoires from 666 donors and added high-resolution HLA genotyping to study TCR occurrence patterns. Rather than using new phenotypic data, the later analysis identified candidate immune exposures from TCR beta sequences and from how often those sequences occurred across donors. An earlier analysis of 587 of the donors used high-throughput TCR beta sequencing to judge whether each TCR beta V gene segment behaved as functional or pseudogenic. Alongside the repertoire data, information on donor age, sex, ethnicity and CMV serostatus was compiled. Genome-wide SNP genotypes for about three fifths of the roughly 670 donors were used in a later genetic analysis, which treated that subset as a discovery cohort. All discovery cohort repertoires had been generated on a single sequencing platform. HLA typing covered class I and class II loci at four-digit resolution. Typing coverage varied by locus: about 620-630 donors for A, B, C, DRB1 and DQB1; approximately 500 for DQA1; 606 for DPA1; 450 to 480 for DPB1. Because of strong linkage in the cohort, 5 or 6 DR-DQ haplotypes were treated as single units for association and clustering. Among under 450 genotyped donors of the cohort, an average of roughly 240,000 unique TCR beta nucleotide sequences were sequenced per donor, 15% to 20% of them non-productive.

CDR1 and CDR2, looked up from the germline V gene, are SNHLY and FYNNEI. V sheds 4 bases and J sheds 4 bases, leaving 11 bases between their ends. The CDR3 runs 14 amino acids, cysteine and phenylalanine included. Only the CDR3 DNA stays, 42 bases, in frame from base 1. Library preparation employed the immunoSEQ multiplex PCR assay. For the multiplex PCR, a mixture combining 60 forward primers for TCR Vbeta segments and 13 reverse primers for TCR Jbeta segments was used. Amplification of the CDR3 region of rearranged TCR beta genes was performed with a multiplex PCR assay on genomic DNA. Amplified TCR beta libraries were sequenced as 87-base-pair reads on the Illumina HiSeq System. The source study handled its data this way. In a later analysis, approximately 74 million unique TCR beta chains were counted across the 650 to 700 repertoires, and roughly 11 million of these chains were shared by at least two donors. To remove PCR and sequencing errors, raw reads were error-corrected and collapsed into unique sequences using a nearest-neighbor algorithm that merged closely related sequences. To assign V, D and J gene segments, CDR3 sequences were aligned to IMGT reference sequences. For a sequence to be retained, a match of at least six nucleotides was required to both a V gene segment and a J gene segment. A rearrangement counted as productive if the CDR3 had no stop codons and remained in frame with V and J, and every other rearrangement counted as non-productive. Following IMGT convention, CDR3 was defined as the stretch from the second conserved V-encoded cysteine up to the conserved J-encoded phenylalanine. Sequences without an unambiguous match to a single V gene segment were excluded from the earlier analysis of about 630 of the donors. An earlier analysis of 587 of the donors classified V segments as functional when productive rearrangements were above 56.7% and as segregating when the standard deviation between donors was above 5%. A statistical classification framework was built for diagnosing cytomegalovirus status from the catalog of TCR beta chain sequences. In a later analysis, V and J genes were assigned by comparing TCR nucleotide sequences against IMGT/GENE-DB human TR gene sequences. The TCRdist pipeline was used in a later analysis to assign CDR3 sequences and most-parsimonious VDJ recombination scenarios. In a later analysis, each TCR beta chain was defined by its CDR3 amino acid sequence together with its V-gene family, and reads lacking a unique V-gene family were excluded. In a later analysis, 550 to 650 highly shared, low-generation-probability nucleotide sequences were removed to address suspected cross-contamination and a sequencing artifact. For each public chain, a later analysis derived a clonal expansion index from normalized ranks of inferred template counts within each repertoire. A later analysis computed generation probabilities with a VDJ recombination model fitted to out-of-frame rearrangements, and checked the results against IGoR. In a later analysis, TCR-TCR, TCR-HLA and TCR-CMV co-occurrence was scored with hypergeometric tests, and a repertoire-size bias correction was applied to TCR pairs. A later analysis estimated false discovery rates by permuting HLA or CMV assignments 20 times. In a later analysis, co-occurring TCRs were grouped with DBSCAN, and TCRdist sequence similarity was added when clustering was performed within HLA-allele-positive subsets. Co-occurrence clustering excluded repertoires with fewer than 30,000 or more than 120,000 public chains, plus five with anomalous nucleotide sharing. TCRdb obtained this table from immuneACCESS and retained in-frame rearrangements with V and J assigned. These tables miss some clones; where compared with another copy, unresolved V genes account for less than half of the shortfall, and the remainder is unexplained. V and J calls and clone size are those listed in that table; D and trimming were worked out from the DNA. The sample table contains some 190,000 clones; only one count was recorded for 70% to 75% of them. The top ten clones comprise approximately 4.8% of the sample.

The cohort was made up of 666 healthy bone marrow donors. All cohort members were sampled while nominally healthy, although unrecorded immune exposures were likely present. The donor was CMV seropositive and was included in the group of 289 seropositive cohort members. A peripheral blood sample was provided by each donor, and peripheral blood mononuclear cells were used for TCR beta sequencing. Genomic DNA extraction from the blood cell samples was performed with the Qiagen DNeasy Blood Extraction Kit. Here is what the overall study found, with its caveats: Correlated functional status among segregating V segments might reflect linkage disequilibrium, but an unknown experimental factor could not be ruled out. Cytomegalovirus status was reported to be diagnosed by the classifier with high specificity and sensitivity in both the original and validation cohorts. Only TCR beta chains were sequenced in this cohort, and the absence of alpha or paired-chain data limited detectable features. An earlier analysis of roughly 570 of the donors showed that most TCR beta V segments appeared in productive rearrangements either about 90% or about 30% of the time, which broadly matched IMGT annotations. Assigning TCR associations to individual alleles was difficult when HLA alleles, especially DR and DQ, strongly co-occurred. In a later analysis, most CMV-associated TCR beta chains were found to appear HLA-restricted, with HLA associations seemingly driven largely by CMV exposure. A few of the identified cytomegalovirus-associated TCR beta chains were confirmed in vitro to be specific for cytomegalovirus antigens. In a later genetic analysis, a missense DCLRE1C variant was associated with V-gene and J-gene trimming of TCR beta chains, and the association was replicated in an independent cohort. Sequencing depth was assumed to be roughly uniform across donors in the presence/absence analyses, though that assumption may not hold. The earlier analysis of nearly 600 of the donors excluded 15 to 20 rarely observed V segments, including chromosome 9 orphons, because counts were too low. The study gave a list of about 170 TCR beta chains associated with cytomegalovirus. Specific HLA alleles were associated with 18,000 or so TCR beta sequences at a false discovery rate of 0.05 in a later analysis. Several of the top co-occurrence clusters appeared to be linked to parvovirus B19, influenza, CMV and Epstein-Barr virus, according to a later analysis. Because some donors lacked HLA typing at each locus, the association tests relied only on the typed subset. A cluster of highly shared sequence variants was judged likely to represent a technical artifact of the sequencing pipeline. A later analysis found that TCR association rates varied across HLA loci, with DRB1 alleles showing the most associated TCRs and HLA-C alleles the fewest. A further reported finding was that TCR beta sequences accurately predicted the HLA-A and HLA-B alleles for most subjects in the first cohort. Compared with the 666-donor mean, donors in an Asian-associated ancestry cluster had fewer N-insertions in productive TCRs, according to a later genetic analysis. According to the authors, the approach could potentially be generalized to other disease states and immunological phenotypes. Because the 87-base-pair reads could not distinguish some IMGT-functional V segments, including TRBV6-2 and TRBV6-3, those segments were excluded. Most TCR sequences were seen in very few donors, while some public TCRs were found in many individuals. For the cohort, immune exposure information was limited to CMV serostatus. In a later analysis, HLA-associated TCR beta chains showed more clonal expansion and lower generation probabilities than non-associated chains that were equally common.

The chain joins TRBV2 to TRBJ1-5, with the identity of the D gene unclear. The receptor was isolated from a man aged 25 to 40 in good health and CMV-seropositive. Specimen: PBMCs. The DNA reads as follows: TGTGCCAGCAGTGTTGAACTGCTAAATCAGCCCCAGCATTTT. The translation is CASSVELLNQPQHF.